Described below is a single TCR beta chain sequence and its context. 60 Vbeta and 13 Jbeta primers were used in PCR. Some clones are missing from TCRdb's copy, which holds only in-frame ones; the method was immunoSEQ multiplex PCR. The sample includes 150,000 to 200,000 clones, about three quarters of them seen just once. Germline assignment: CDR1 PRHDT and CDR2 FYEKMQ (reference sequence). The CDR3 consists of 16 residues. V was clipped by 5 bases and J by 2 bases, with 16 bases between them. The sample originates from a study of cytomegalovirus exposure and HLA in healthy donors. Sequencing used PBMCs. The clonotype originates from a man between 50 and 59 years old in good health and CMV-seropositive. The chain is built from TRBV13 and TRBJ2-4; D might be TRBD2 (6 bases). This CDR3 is CASSPQRGGPKNIQYF. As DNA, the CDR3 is TGTGCCAGCAGCCCCCAAAGGGGAGGTCCCAAAAACATTCAGTACTTC.